Below, one TCR beta chain is given with its context. V was clipped by 4 bases and J by 7 bases, with 14 bases between them. Germline-derived CDR1 and CDR2 are SNHLY and FYNNEI. CDR3 length: 14 residues. The data are from a study of blood T cell repertoires in COVID-19. Study at large: Samples of COVID-19 (acute and convalescent) were obtained from the United States, Italy and Spain. The analysed material was cDNA or gDNA that came from T cells, B-cell-depleted T cells, or PBMCs.

Methods used by the authors: Amplification from reference gene primers served as the basis for estimated nucleated cell counts. Assay used: immunoSEQ multiplex PCR; TCRdb lists only in-frame clones, some missing. Clone size and the V and J calls come from that table; the DNA yielded D and trimming. The sample shows around 130,000 clones, roughly 86% of them seen only once. The chain employs TRBV2 and TRBJ1-5; possibly TRBD1 for D (6 bases). Material: peripheral blood. The receptor's source is a woman aged 60-75 years with acute or convalescent COVID-19. The CDR3 sequence is CASSVLQGGQPQHF. Written as DNA, the CDR3 is TGTGCCAGCAGTGTACTACAGGGCGGGCAGCCCCAGCATTTT.